This T cell receptor beta chain is drawn from a study of shared clonotypes between healthy human individuals. Whole-study context: Three plates were used per donor for CD4 naive, three for CD4 memory, two for CD8 naive and one for CD8 memory. Findings and caveats of the study: At large depth, rarefaction still showed sorted-subset sequencing to be incomplete. Clonotype sharing across a few donors was observed for 5% to 6.5% of naive CD4 clonotypes.

CDR1 and CDR2 (germline): SEHNR, FQNEAQ (reference sequence). V shed 5 bases, J shed 8 bases, and the junction held 13 bases outside the gene matches. This CDR3 has 16 amino acids. Profiled with immunoSEQ multiplex PCR; TCRdb holds only in-frame clones, not every one. In the table there are around 1,900,000 clones, roughly 95% of which are singletons. As to this clone: Its matching antigen is unknown.

Naivety among CD8 cells was defined by CD45RO negativity and positive CCR7 selection, thereby excluding terminally differentiated effector memory CD45RA+ cells. The chain employs TRBV7-9 and TRBJ2-1, with 9 bases lining up with TRBD1. The sequencing input was naive CD8+ T cells from PBMCs. This TCR came from a man in his late teens or twenties in good health. Some clones in this sample may be carry-over from other donors' samples. The DNA of the CDR3 is TGTGCCAGCAGCCACCGGACAGGGGCCCGCTTCGATGAGCAGTTCTTC. Its protein product is CASSHRTGARFDEQFF.